One TCR beta chain is described in this entry. These data originate in a study of blood T cell repertoires in COVID-19. Overall study: The origin of the acute and convalescent COVID-19 samples was the United States, Italy and Spain. The cDNA or gDNA used as material had been derived from T cells, B-cell-depleted T cells, or PBMCs.

Original processing methods: Amplification with reference gene primers provided the estimates of nucleated cell counts. This table comes from immunoSEQ multiplex PCR, and its TCRdb copy is limited to in-frame clones, with some not included. V and J calls and clone size follow that table, whereas D and trimming were derived from the DNA. The sample consists of 350,000 to 450,000 clones, around 84% of them appearing once. This clonotype originated in a human donor in a cohort sampled during active COVID-19. Sequencing used peripheral blood.

CDR3 loop: CSVLGLANYNEQFF. In DNA, the CDR3 is TGCAGCGTTTTGGGACTAGCGAACTACAATGAGCAGTTCTTC. This chain uses TRBV29-1 with TRBJ2-1; 10 bases map to TRBD2. Germline V gene lookup returns CDR1 SQVTM and CDR2 ANQGSEA. The CDR3 is made up of 14 amino acids. Trimming cost V 5 bases and J 3 bases; bases outside gene matches: 4.